These T cell receptor beta chains were read from a single sample in a study of cytomegalovirus exposure and HLA in healthy donors. Measured with immunoSEQ multiplex PCR; TCRdb has only the in-frame clones, and not every one. Of about 190,000 clones in the sample, roughly 80% were seen once. Source material: PBMCs. The origin of the receptors is a boy aged 5-17 years in good health and CMV-seronegative. CDR3s include the opening cysteine and the closing phenylalanine or tryptophan. D genes are given only for firm matches. Only some rows state a clone size, as once, few, many or a class for expanded clones.

d_call | j_call | v_call | clone_size | cdr3_aa | cdr3_nt
. | TRBJ1-4 | TRBV7-7 | . | CASSPGGNSEKLFF | TGTGCTAGCAGCCCGGGGGGCAATAGTGAAAAACTGTTTTTT
TRBD1 | TRBJ2-7 | TRBV19 | . | CASSKGALEQYF | TGTGCCAGTAGTAAGGGGGCTCTCGAGCAGTACTTC
TRBD1 | TRBJ1-1 | TRBV11-2 | . | CASSDRGREAFF | TGTGCCAGCAGCGACAGGGGACGCGAAGCTTTCTTT
. | TRBJ1-1 | TRBV6-5 | . | CASRKTGSNTEAFF | TGTGCCAGCAGAAAGACAGGCTCGAACACTGAAGCTTTCTTT
. | TRBJ1-3 | TRBV30 | . | CAWGVAEGPGNTIYF | TGTGCCTGGGGAGTCGCGGAGGGTCCCGGAAACACCATATATTTT
TRBD1 | TRBJ1-3 | TRBV5-1 | . | CASSLLGQESNTIYF | TGCGCCAGCAGCTTATTGGGACAGGAGTCGAACACCATATATTTT
TRBD1 | TRBJ1-1 | TRBV18 | . | CASSPLNPRQGGTEAFF | TGTGCCAGCTCACCCCTAAATCCTAGACAGGGGGGCACTGAAGCTTTCTTT
TRBD1 | TRBJ1-1 | TRBV30 | . | CAWTQGQGDTEAFF | TGTGCCTGGACCCAGGGACAGGGGGACACTGAAGCTTTCTTT
TRBD2 | TRBJ2-7 | TRBV5-5 | . | CASSPGLAGAYEQYF | TGTGCCAGCAGCCCCGGACTAGCGGGCGCCTACGAGCAGTACTTC
. | TRBJ1-6 | TRBV27 | . | CASSLTGGTNSPLHF | TGTGCCAGCTCTCTCACCGGGGGGACTAATTCACCCCTCCACTTT
. | TRBJ1-2 | TRBV5-5 | . | CASSLAEGWEDTF | TGTGCCAGCAGCTTGGCCGAGGGTTGGGAGGACACCTTC
. | TRBJ2-7 | TRBV27 | . | CASSLNPDYYEQYF | TGTGCCAGCAGTTTAAACCCCGACTACTACGAGCAGTACTTC
TRBD1 | TRBJ2-1 | TRBV6-6 | . | CASRLLGQASYNEQFF | TGTGCCAGCAGACTCCTCGGACAGGCTTCCTACAATGAGCAGTTCTTC
. | TRBJ2-7 | TRBV7-6 | . | CASSLTAQNYEQYF | TGTGCCAGCAGCTTAACGGCACAGAACTACGAGCAGTACTTC
TRBD1 | TRBJ1-5 | TRBV30 | . | CAWSTRDRASLSNQPQHF | TGTGCCTGGAGTACGCGGGACAGGGCTTCTCTTAGCAATCAGCCCCAGCATTTT
. | TRBJ2-5 | TRBV9 | few | CASSPGDRTETQYF | TGTGCCAGCAGTCCGGGAGATCGGACTGAGACCCAGTACTTC
. | TRBJ1-2 | TRBV2 | . | CASSVVGSLYGYTF | TGTGCCAGCAGCGTTGTCGGGTCCTTATATGGCTACACCTTC
TRBD2 | TRBJ2-1 | TRBV5-1 | . | CASSAGGLAYNEQFF | TGCGCCAGCAGCGCCGGGGGACTAGCGTACAATGAGCAGTTCTTC
TRBD2 | TRBJ2-2 | TRBV6-6 | . | CASSPGTSWTGELFF | TGTGCCAGCAGTCCAGGGACTAGCTGGACCGGGGAGCTGTTTTTT
. | TRBJ2-7 | TRBV23-1 | once | CASAPRREQYF | TGCGCCAGCGCCCCTCGGAGGGAGCAGTACTTC
TRBD1 | TRBJ2-7 | TRBV7-9 | . | CASSLGQGVSYEQYF | TGTGCCAGCAGCTTGGGACAGGGAGTCTCCTACGAGCAGTACTTC
TRBD2 | TRBJ2-3 | TRBV5-1 | . | CASSAGLAGGGTDTQYF | TGCGCCAGCAGCGCAGGACTAGCGGGAGGTGGGACAGATACGCAGTATTTT
. | TRBJ2-7 | TRBV6-4 | . | CASSDSTGWDNSYEQYF | TGTGCCAGCAGTGACTCTACAGGTTGGGACAACTCCTACGAGCAGTACTTC
. | TRBJ2-7 | TRBV11-2 | . | CASSPPDRSYEQYF | TGTGCCAGCAGCCCTCCAGACAGAAGCTACGAGCAGTACTTC
. | TRBJ2-5 | TRBV1 | . | CTSSRDFTGTSGGMKTQYF | TGCACCAGCAGCCGGGACTTCACCGGGACTAGCGGGGGGATGAAGACCCAGTACTTC
TRBD1 | TRBJ1-2 | TRBV28 | once | CASSRKWDRGFDSVNYGYTF | TGTGCCAGCAGTCGAAAATGGGACAGGGGGTTCGATTCGGTTAACTATGGCTACACCTTC
TRBD2 | TRBJ2-2 | TRBV7-6 | . | CASSLRGSGGPNTGELFF | TGTGCCAGCAGCTTAAGGGGTAGCGGGGGCCCTAACACCGGGGAGCTGTTTTTT
. | TRBJ2-5 | TRBV7-8 | . | CASSLVTGPQETQYF | TGTGCCAGCAGCTTGGTGACAGGCCCACAAGAGACCCAGTACTTC
. | TRBJ2-3 | TRBV6-5 | . | CASRPQSTDTQYF | TGTGCCAGCAGGCCTCAGAGCACAGATACGCAGTATTTT
TRBD2 | TRBJ2-1 | TRBV6-5 | . | CASTVTSGSYNEQFF | TGTGCCAGCACCGTTACTAGCGGGTCCTACAATGAGCAGTTCTTC
TRBD2 | TRBJ2-7 | TRBV4-1 | . | CASSQELAGVYEQYF | TGCGCCAGCAGCCAAGAACTAGCGGGAGTTTACGAGCAGTACTTC
TRBD1 | TRBJ2-7 | TRBV7-2 | . | CASSPFGDRNYEQYF | TGTGCCAGCAGCCCGTTCGGGGACAGGAACTACGAGCAGTACTTC
. | TRBJ1-3 | TRBV7-2 | . | CASSLGSPGSSTGNTIYF | TGTGCCAGCAGCTTAGGGTCCCCGGGGTCTTCGACTGGAAACACCATATATTTT
. | TRBJ2-7 | TRBV11-2 | . | CASTILTPSSYEQYF | TGTGCCAGCACCATCCTGACTCCTAGCTCCTACGAGCAGTACTTC
. | TRBJ1-4 | TRBV6-6 | once | CASSYSPDRRVGKLFF | TGTGCCAGCAGTTACTCCCCCGACAGGCGGGTGGGAAAACTGTTTTTT
TRBD1 | TRBJ2-5 | TRBV19 | . | CASSIRPGQGETQYF | TGTGCCAGTAGTATACGACCCGGACAGGGCGAGACCCAGTACTTC
. | TRBJ2-1 | TRBV6-5 | . | CASNSGYNEQFF | TGTGCCAGCAACTCAGGGTACAATGAGCAGTTCTTC
TRBD1 | TRBJ2-7 | TRBV9 | . | CASSVQGQGEGYEQYF | TGTGCCAGCAGCGTCCAGGGGCAGGGGGAAGGGTACGAGCAGTACTTC
. | TRBJ1-2 | TRBV7-8 | . | CASSLGGVANYGYTF | TGTGCCAGCAGCTTAGGGGGAGTAGCTAACTATGGCTACACCTTC
. | TRBJ2-7 | TRBV5-4 | . | CASSLWAKHEQYF | TGTGCCAGCAGCTTGTGGGCCAAACACGAGCAGTACTTC
TRBD2 | TRBJ2-7 | TRBV27 | . | CASTQRGGYEQYF | TGTGCCAGCACCCAACGGGGGGGCTACGAGCAGTACTTC
. | TRBJ1-2 | TRBV25-1 | . | CASSQNNNYGYTF | TGTGCCAGCAGTCAAAACAATAACTATGGCTACACCTTC
. | TRBJ2-7 | TRBV7-9 | . | CASSLVPGTLEQYF | TGTGCCAGCAGCTTGGTTCCCGGGACTCTAGAACAGTACTTC
. | TRBJ1-1 | TRBV12-5 | once | CASGSSTGPGAEAFF | TGTGCTAGTGGTTCCTCGACAGGACCTGGGGCTGAAGCTTTCTTT
. | TRBJ1-1 | TRBV5-1 | . | CASSFEGGIKAFF | TGCGCCAGCAGCTTCGAGGGAGGGATTAAAGCTTTCTTT
TRBD2 | TRBJ2-5 | TRBV10-3 | . | CAIKSSGAQETQYF | TGTGCCATTAAATCTAGCGGAGCCCAAGAGACCCAGTACTTC
. | TRBJ1-5 | TRBV19 | few | CASSITAGGSNQPQHF | TGTGCCAGTAGTATAACGGCGGGGGGTAGCAATCAGCCCCAGCATTTT
. | TRBJ1-2 | TRBV5-1 | once | CASTGGGGYTF | TGCGCCAGCACGGGGGGTGGTGGCTACACCTTC